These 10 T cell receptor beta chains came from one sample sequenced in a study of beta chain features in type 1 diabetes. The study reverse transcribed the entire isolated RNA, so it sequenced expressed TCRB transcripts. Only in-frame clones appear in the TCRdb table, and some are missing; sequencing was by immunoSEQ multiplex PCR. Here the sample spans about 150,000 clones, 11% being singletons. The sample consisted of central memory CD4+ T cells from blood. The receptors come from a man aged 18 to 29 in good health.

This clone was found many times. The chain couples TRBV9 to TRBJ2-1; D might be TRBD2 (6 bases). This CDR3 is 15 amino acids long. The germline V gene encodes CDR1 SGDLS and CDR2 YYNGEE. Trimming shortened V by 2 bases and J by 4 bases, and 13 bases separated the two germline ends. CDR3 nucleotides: TGTGCCAGCAGCGTGGGGACTCAGGCGTACAATGAGCAGTTCTTC. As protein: CASSVGTQAYNEQFF.

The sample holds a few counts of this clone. The CDR3 loop is CSVEKGQKAGANVLTF. The CDR3 DNA sequence: TGCAGCGTTGAAAAAGGACAAAAAGCTGGGGCCAACGTCCTGACTTTC. The gene calls are TRBV29-1 and TRBJ2-6; weak D call: TRBD1 (5 bases). This CDR3 contains 16 residues. Trimming pared 2 bases from V and 2 bases from J, leaving 13 bases between. Germline CDR1 is SQVTM and CDR2 is ANQGSEA.

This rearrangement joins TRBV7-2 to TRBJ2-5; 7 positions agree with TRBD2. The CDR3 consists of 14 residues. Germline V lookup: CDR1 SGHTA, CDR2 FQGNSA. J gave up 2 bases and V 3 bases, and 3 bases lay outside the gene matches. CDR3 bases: TGTGCCAGCAGCTTCTCCGGGAGGCAAGAGACCCAGTACTTC. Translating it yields CASSFSGRQETQYF.

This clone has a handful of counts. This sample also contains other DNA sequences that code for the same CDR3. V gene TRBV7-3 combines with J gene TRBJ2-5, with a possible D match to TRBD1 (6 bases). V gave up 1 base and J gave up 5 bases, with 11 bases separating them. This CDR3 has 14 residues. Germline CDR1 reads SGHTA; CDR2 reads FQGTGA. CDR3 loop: CASSLRGRGETQYF. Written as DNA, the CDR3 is TGTGCCAGCAGCTTAAGGGGGCGCGGGGAGACCCAGTACTTC.

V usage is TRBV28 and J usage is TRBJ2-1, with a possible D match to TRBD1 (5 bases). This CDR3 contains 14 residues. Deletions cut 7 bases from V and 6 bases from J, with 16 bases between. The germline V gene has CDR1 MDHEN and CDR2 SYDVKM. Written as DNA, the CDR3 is TGTGCCAGCACACCGAGGCAGGGCGGCAATGAGCAGTTCTTC. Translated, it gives CASTPRQGGNEQFF.

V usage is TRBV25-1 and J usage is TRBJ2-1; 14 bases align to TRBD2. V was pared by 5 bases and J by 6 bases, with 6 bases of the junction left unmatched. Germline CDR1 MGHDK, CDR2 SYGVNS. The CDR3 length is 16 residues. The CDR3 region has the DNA TGTGCCAGCAGTCCCCCGGGACTAGCGGGAGTCAATGAGCAGTTCTTC. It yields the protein CASSPPGLAGVNEQFF. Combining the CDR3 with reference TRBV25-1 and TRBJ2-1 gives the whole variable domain EADIYQTPRYLVIGTGKKITLECSQTMGHDKMYWYQQDPGMELHLIHYSYGVNSTEKGDLSSESTVSRIRTEHFPLTLESARPSHTSQYLCASSPPGLAGVNEQFFGPGTRLTVL.

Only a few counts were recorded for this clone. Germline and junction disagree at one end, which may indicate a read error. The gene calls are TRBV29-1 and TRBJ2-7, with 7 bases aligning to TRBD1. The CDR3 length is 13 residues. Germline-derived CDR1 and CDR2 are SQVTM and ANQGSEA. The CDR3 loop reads CSVAPGQRREVSF. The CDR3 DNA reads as TGCAGCGTTGCTCCGGGACAGAGAAGAGAAGTCTCCTTC.

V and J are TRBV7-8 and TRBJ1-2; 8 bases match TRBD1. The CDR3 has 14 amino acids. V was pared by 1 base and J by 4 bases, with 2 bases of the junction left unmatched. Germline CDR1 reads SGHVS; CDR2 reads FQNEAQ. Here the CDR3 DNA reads TGTGCCAGCAGCTTAGGACAGGGGCTCTATGGCTACACCTTC. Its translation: CASSLGQGLYGYTF.

The CDR3 DNA sequence: TGTGCCAGTAGGAGAAGAGCCAAAAACATTCAGTACTTC. It yields the protein CASRRRAKNIQYF. This chain joins TRBV19 and TRBJ2-4; D is undetermined. Germline values: CDR1 LNHDA, CDR2 SQIVND (reference sequence). The V end lost 6 bases, the J end lost 0 bases, and 6 bases lay between the germline ends. The CDR3 extends over 13 amino acids. Drawing the rest from reference TRBV19 and TRBJ2-4, the complete variable domain is DGGITQSPKYLFRKEGQNVTLSCEQNLNHDAMYWYRQDPGQGLRLIYYSQIVNDFQKGDIAEGYSVSREKKESFPLTVTSAQKNPTAFYLCASRRRAKNIQYFGAGTRLSVL.

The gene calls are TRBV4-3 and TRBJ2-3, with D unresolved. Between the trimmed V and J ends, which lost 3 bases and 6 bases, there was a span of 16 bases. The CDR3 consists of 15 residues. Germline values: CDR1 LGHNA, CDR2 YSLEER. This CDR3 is CASSQSHGSRDTQYF. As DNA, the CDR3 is TGCGCCAGCAGCCAGAGTCACGGGTCCAGGGATACGCAGTATTTT.